The 32 T cell receptor beta chains presented below share a single source sample, sequenced in a study of OX40 agonist ivuxolimab in advanced cancers. Sequencing used immunoSEQ multiplex PCR; TCRdb keeps in-frame clones, though not all of them. The sample lists tens of thousands of clones; around 82% were seen once. The sequencing here drew on CD4+ or CD8+ T cells sorted from blood, taken in a trial of the OX40 agonist ivuxolimab. The receptors were gathered from an adult with an advanced solid tumor such as melanoma, head and neck, liver or kidney cancer.

This clone occurred a few times. The chain recombines TRBV28 with TRBJ1-5, with D tentatively TRBD1 (5 bases). The V and J ends lost 2 bases and 4 bases respectively, with 9 bases between them. The CDR3 spans 14 residues. Germline-derived CDR1 and CDR2 are MDHEN and SYDVKM. The CDR3 is CASSLGGSNQPQHF. CDR3 bases: TGTGCCAGCAGTTTAGGGGGATCTAATCAGCCCCAGCATTTT.

The count of this clone is one. This chain joins TRBV7-2 and TRBJ2-7, with D possibly being TRBD1 (6 bases). Deletions cut 4 bases from V and 6 bases from J, with 16 bases between. The CDR3 is 14 amino acids. The germline V gene has CDR1 SGHTA and CDR2 FQGNSA. CDR3 residues: CASSSQGPYVEQYF. The DNA for the CDR3 is TGTGCCAGCAGCTCACAGGGTCCTTACGTCGAGCAGTACTTC.

The J gene is TRBJ2-5, the V gene TRBV20-1; the D is unclear. The length of the CDR3 is 10 residues. The V end lost 7 bases, the J end lost 2 bases, and 5 bases lay between the germline ends. Germline CDR1 DFQATT, CDR2 SNEGSKA (reference sequence). This CDR3 is CSGKQETQYF. The CDR3 region has the DNA TGCAGTGGAAAACAAGAGACCCAGTACTTC.

V gene TRBV11-2 combines with J gene TRBJ1-1; a weak D match, TRBD1 (5 bases). This CDR3 spans 14 amino acids. Germline values: CDR1 SGHAT, CDR2 FQNNGV. Trimming shortened V by 3 bases and J by 1 base, and 9 bases separated the two germline ends. CDR3 amino acids: CASSFGRGNTEAFF. The CDR3, as DNA: TGTGCCAGCAGCTTCGGTAGGGGGAACACTGAAGCTTTCTTT.

V is TRBV29-1 and J is TRBJ2-7, with TRBD1 matching 10 bases. After removal of 6 bases from V and 1 base from J, the junction contained 6 bases not matched to a gene. CDR1 is SQVTM, CDR2 ANQGSEA, per germline. The CDR3 contains 14 residues. CDR3 sequence (DNA): TGCAGCGTGGGGGACAGGGGTAAGTCCTACGAGCAGTACTTC. Translation gives CSVGDRGKSYEQYF.

J is TRBJ1-4 and V is TRBV19; TRBD1 might be the D (5 bases). Trimming shortened V by 3 bases and J by 5 bases, and 13 bases separated the two germline ends. Germline CDR1 and CDR2: LNHDA and SQIVND (reference sequence). CDR3 length equals 15 residues. The CDR3 loop reads CASSIWQGTNEKLFF. In DNA form, the CDR3 reads TGTGCCAGTAGTATTTGGCAGGGCACGAATGAAAAACTGTTTTTT.

The V gene is TRBV5-1, the J gene TRBJ2-1; D remains ambiguous. The CDR3 is made up of 15 amino acids. V was shortened by 2 bases and J by 3 bases, with 12 bases between the two germline ends. Per germline, CDR1 SGHRS and CDR2 YFSETQ. CDR3 region: CASSLPGQNYNEQFF. As DNA, the CDR3 is TGCGCCAGCAGCTTACCGGGCCAAAACTACAATGAGCAGTTCTTC.

V and J are TRBV5-1 and TRBJ2-3; 8 bases line up with TRBD2. This CDR3 spans 14 amino acids. V was pared by 4 bases and J by 4 bases, with 5 bases of the junction left unmatched. Germline CDR1 reads SGHRS; CDR2 reads YFSETQ. Written as DNA, the CDR3 is TGCGCCAGCAGCCGGAGCGGGAGCTCAGATACGCAGTATTTT. Protein: CASSRSGSSDTQYF. Full variable domain (remainder filled in from reference TRBV5-1 and TRBJ2-3): KAGVTQTPRYLIKTRGQQVTLSCSPISGHRSVSWYQQTPGQGLQFLFEYFSETQRNKGNFPGRFSGRQFSNSRSEMNVSTLELGDSALYLCASSRSGSSDTQYFGPGTRLTVL.

The chain couples TRBV27 to TRBJ2-2, with a tentative D call TRBD1 (6 bases). CDR1 and CDR2 (germline): MNHEY, SMNVEV (reference sequence). The V and J ends lost 0 bases and 6 bases respectively, with 11 bases between them. The CDR3 extends over 15 amino acids. The CDR3 bases are TGTGCCAGCAGTTTATCTGGCAGGGGATCCGGGGAGCTGTTTTTT. Its translation is CASSLSGRGSGELFF.

In DNA, the CDR3 is TGCGCCAGCAGCGCACAGGGAAGGACCTCCTTATACACCGGGGAGCTGTTTTTT. This sequence encodes CASSAQGRTSLYTGELFF. The chain joins TRBV4-3 to TRBJ2-2; D is perhaps TRBD1 (6 bases). Germline loops: CDR1 LGHNA, CDR2 YSLEER. There are 18 residues in the CDR3. V was shortened by 5 bases and J by 3 bases, with 22 bases between the two germline ends.

The chain is built from TRBV2 and TRBJ1-4; possibly TRBD1 for D (5 bases). Trimming removed 6 bases at V and 7 bases at J, with 12 bases between. The CDR3 runs to 13 residues. Germline V CDR1 and CDR2: SNHLY, FYNNEI. CDR3 coding DNA: TGTGCCAGCAGCACCGGGACTGCTGAAAAACTGTTTTTT. This gives the protein CASSTGTAEKLFF.

The CDR3 bases are TGTGCCAGCAGCTCGGGGACAGGGGTGACCGGGGAGCTGTTTTTT. It specifies CASSSGTGVTGELFF. The genes are TRBV7-2 and TRBJ2-2; 10 nucleotides match TRBD1. The CDR3 consists of 15 residues. Unmatched junction bases numbered 4, after V lost 4 bases and J lost 5 bases. Germline values: CDR1 SGHTA, CDR2 FQGNSA.

V is TRBV4-1 and J is TRBJ2-1, with D possibly TRBD2 on 5 matching bases. This CDR3 has 17 amino acids. Trimming removed 2 bases from V and 2 bases from J, with 16 bases in between. Germline assignment: CDR1 MGHRA and CDR2 YSYEKL. CDR3 residues: CASSQPPAAATYNEQFF. The CDR3 DNA follows: TGCGCCAGCAGCCAACCTCCAGCAGCGGCCACCTACAATGAGCAGTTCTTC.

This rearrangement joins TRBV7-9 to TRBJ1-1; D remains ambiguous. Deletions cut 1 base from V and 10 bases from J, with 13 bases between. The CDR3 loop spans 13 amino acids. The germline V gene encodes CDR1 SEHNR and CDR2 FQNEAQ (reference sequence). CDR3 DNA: TGTGCCAGCAGCTTAGGCGAGGGTGGTGGAGCTTTCTTT. It codes for CASSLGEGGGAFF.

In this sample, this clone turned up once. This sequence joins TRBV9 and TRBJ1-4, with D perhaps matching TRBD1 (6 bases). This CDR3 spans 14 amino acids. The germline gives CDR1 SGDLS, CDR2 YYNGEE. With 4 bases removed from V and 7 bases from J, the gap between germline ends came to 14 bases. The chain's CDR3 is CASSPRGGGEKLFF. The CDR3 nucleotides are TGTGCCAGCAGCCCCCGCGGGGGCGGTGAAAAACTGTTTTTT.

This sequence joins TRBV19 and TRBJ2-7; 7 bases align to TRBD1. V was pared by 5 bases and J by 1 base, with 5 bases of the junction left unmatched. Germline CDR1 LNHDA, CDR2 SQIVND (reference sequence). The CDR3 spans 14 residues. CDR3 residues: CASSRDRNSYEQYF. The CDR3 DNA sequence: TGTGCCAGTAGTCGGGACAGAAATTCCTACGAGCAGTACTTC.

The V gene is TRBV5-1, the J gene TRBJ1-1; 9 bases line up with TRBD1. This CDR3 has 13 residues. The V and J ends lost 4 bases and 7 bases, in that order; junction bases with no gene match: 5. The germline V gene has CDR1 SGHRS and CDR2 YFSETQ. CDR3 protein: CASSIGQGREAFF. The CDR3 DNA reads TGCGCCAGCAGCATAGGACAGGGGCGTGAAGCTTTCTTT.

This chain joins TRBV30 and TRBJ2-7, with D possibly being TRBD1 or TRBD2 (6 bases each). V was shortened by 3 bases and J by 5 bases, with 20 bases between the two germline ends. Germline V gene sequence: CDR1 GTSNPN, CDR2 SVGIG (reference sequence). This CDR3 is 15 amino acids long. The CDR3 sequence is CAWSLGGPALNEQYF. Written as DNA, the CDR3 is TGTGCCTGGAGCCTCGGGGGCCCCGCTTTAAACGAGCAGTACTTC. The entire variable domain, with the rest obtained from reference TRBV30 and TRBJ2-7, is as follows: SQTIHQWPATLVQPVGSPLSLECTVEGTSNPNLYWYRQAAGRGLQLLFYSVGIGQISSEVPQNLSASRPQDRQFILSSKKLLLSDSGFYLCAWSLGGPALNEQYFGPGTRLTVT.

This sequence joins TRBV19 and TRBJ2-1; possible D gene TRBD1, 6 bases. Per germline, CDR1 LNHDA and CDR2 SQIVND (reference sequence). This CDR3 is 17 amino acids long. V lost 4 bases and J 5 bases, leaving 21 bases between the germline ends. The DNA for the CDR3 is TGTGCCAGTAGTAGACGATTATCAGGGGCCGCGGACAATGAGCAGTTCTTC. Translating gives CASSRRLSGAADNEQFF.

The chain links TRBV12-5 to TRBJ1-1; D remains ambiguous. Trimming took off 0 bases at V and 1 base at J, with 12 bases between the two ends. CDR3 length: 16 residues. The germline V gene encodes CDR1 LGHNT and CDR2 FRNRAP. DNA of the CDR3: TGTGCTAGTGGTTTGGTATATCGGGAAACGAACACTGAAGCTTTCTTT. Translating it yields CASGLVYRETNTEAFF.

The V call is TRBV7-2, the J call TRBJ1-4, with a possible D match to TRBD1 (5 bases). This CDR3 spans 18 amino acids. Germline loops: CDR1 SGHTA, CDR2 FQGNSA. Trimming took off 5 bases at V and 2 bases at J, with 21 bases between the two ends. DNA for the CDR3: TGTGCCAGCAGCCGACTGTCCGCAGGGCGTAAGACTAATGAAAAACTGTTTTTT. It yields the protein CASSRLSAGRKTNEKLFF.

CDR3 in DNA: TGCGCCAGCAGAATATACAGGGACACCGGGGAGCTGTTTTTT. This sequence encodes CASRIYRDTGELFF. The V gene is TRBV5-1, the J gene TRBJ2-2, with D perhaps TRBD1 (6 bases). The ends were cut back, 5 bases at V and 3 bases at J, with 11 bases in the middle. This CDR3 region has 14 residues. The germline V gene has CDR1 SGHRS and CDR2 YFSETQ.

The chain recombines TRBV18 with TRBJ1-2; D perhaps matches TRBD1 (6 bases). The germline V gene has CDR1 KGHSH and CDR2 LQKENI. The CDR3 extends over 15 amino acids. The ends were cut back, 2 bases at V and 6 bases at J, with 16 bases in the middle. The CDR3 sequence is CASSPGGTRSHGYTF. For the CDR3, the DNA is TGTGCCAGCTCACCAGGAGGGACAAGGTCTCATGGCTACACCTTC.

V is TRBV6-5 and J is TRBJ1-5; weak D call: TRBD1 (5 bases). This CDR3 is 15 amino acids long. Between the trimmed V and J ends, which lost 5 bases and 2 bases, there was a span of 13 bases. Germline values: CDR1 MNHEY, CDR2 SVGAGI. CDR3 sequence (DNA): TGTGCCAGCAGTCCACGGGGACGCCGCAATCAGCCCCAGCATTTT. Its protein product is CASSPRGRRNQPQHF.

V usage is TRBV19 and J usage is TRBJ1-5; 8 nucleotides match TRBD1. Trimming took 4 bases from V and 2 from J; bases not matched to a gene: 7. This CDR3 is 16 amino acids long. Per the germline V gene, CDR1 is LNHDA and CDR2 is SQIVND (reference sequence). CDR3 DNA: TGTGCCAGTAGTAAGGACAGGGACCTGGGCAATCAGCCCCAGCATTTT. This encodes CASSKDRDLGNQPQHF. Full variable domain (outside the CDR3, taken from reference TRBV19 and TRBJ1-5): DGGITQSPKYLFRKEGQNVTLSCEQNLNHDAMYWYRQDPGQGLRLIYYSQIVNDFQKGDIAEGYSVSREKKESFPLTVTSAQKNPTAFYLCASSKDRDLGNQPQHFGDGTRLSIL.

The gene calls are TRBV6-5 and TRBJ1-4; D gene uncertain. Germline CDR1 is MNHEY and CDR2 is SVGAGI. Trimming took 0 bases from V and 0 from J, leaving 8 bases between them. The CDR3 has 16 amino acids. In DNA form, the CDR3 reads TGTGCCAGCAGTTACTCTCCCCGCTCAACTAATGAAAAACTGTTTTTT. Encoded protein: CASSYSPRSTNEKLFF.

This clone has a handful of counts. The genes are TRBV19 and TRBJ1-5, with D maybe TRBD1 (5 bases). The CDR3 has 16 residues. Germline V gene lookup returns CDR1 LNHDA and CDR2 SQIVND (reference sequence). The V end lost 1 base, the J end lost 2 bases, and 12 bases lay between the germline ends. The CDR3 bases are TGTGCCAGTAGTATAGGGGCCTCGGGGCGCAATCAGCCCCAGCATTTT. It translates to CASSIGASGRNQPQHF. Together with reference TRBV19 and TRBJ1-5, the CDR3 gives the full variable domain: DGGITQSPKYLFRKEGQNVTLSCEQNLNHDAMYWYRQDPGQGLRLIYYSQIVNDFQKGDIAEGYSVSREKKESFPLTVTSAQKNPTAFYLCASSIGASGRNQPQHFGDGTRLSIL.

The rearrangement joins TRBV5-1 to TRBJ2-7; 9 positions match TRBD1. Germline values: CDR1 SGHRS, CDR2 YFSETQ. After removal of 4 bases from V and 2 bases from J, the junction contained 4 bases not matched to a gene. This CDR3 has 14 residues. Here the CDR3 DNA reads TGCGCCAGCAGCACCGGGACAGGGCCCTACGAGCAGTACTTC. Its translation is CASSTGTGPYEQYF.

This chain joins TRBV19 and TRBJ1-1, with D perhaps matching TRBD1 (5 bases). Germline lookup yields CDR1 LNHDA and CDR2 SQIVND (reference sequence). Trimming took off 6 bases at V and 1 base at J, with 9 bases between the two ends. This CDR3 has 13 residues. The CDR3 spells CASRDSSNTEAFF. The CDR3 DNA reads TGTGCCAGTAGAGACAGTTCGAACACTGAAGCTTTCTTT.

The chain recombines TRBV9 with TRBJ1-3; perhaps TRBD1 as D (5 bases). Germline CDR1 and CDR2: SGDLS and YYNGEE. CDR3 length equals 18 residues. V was cut by 0 bases and J by 1 base, with 17 bases left in between. This chain's CDR3 is CASSVVPRGSVSGNTIYF. The CDR3 coding sequence is TGTGCCAGCAGCGTAGTTCCAAGGGGAAGCGTATCTGGAAACACCATATATTTT. Full variable domain (rest looked up from reference TRBV9 and TRBJ1-3): DSGVTQTPKHLITATGQRVTLRCSPRSGDLSVYWYQQSLDQGLQFLIQYYNGEERAKGNILERFSAQQFPDLHSELNLSSLELGDSALYFCASSVVPRGSVSGNTIYFGEGSWLTVV.

The rearrangement uses TRBV5-1 and TRBJ2-2; D gene unclear. Germline CDR1 is SGHRS and CDR2 is YFSETQ. Trimming took off 4 bases at V and 7 bases at J, with 11 bases between the two ends. The CDR3 consists of 13 residues. In nucleotides, the CDR3 is TGCGCCAGCAGCAACTGGGCCGTCGGGGAGCTGTTTTTT. It codes for CASSNWAVGELFF.

V gene TRBV5-1 combines with J gene TRBJ1-5, with TRBD1 matching 7 bases. Germline-derived CDR1 and CDR2 are SGHRS and YFSETQ. V lost 4 bases, J lost 2 bases, and 6 bases stayed unmatched. This CDR3 is 15 amino acids long. CDR3 loop: CASSATGLGNQPQHF. The CDR3 DNA reads as TGCGCCAGCAGCGCGACAGGGTTGGGCAATCAGCCCCAGCATTTT.